The clone carrying this T cell receptor beta chain was seen a single time. The antigen remains undetermined. CDR1 SGHTA and CDR2 FQGNSA come from the germline V gene. The CDR3 runs to 16 residues. The ends were cut back, 1 base at V and 6 bases at J, with 17 bases in the middle. The data are from a study of CD4 T cells in relation to SARS-CoV-2 and coronaviruses. Study-wide results and caveats: Monoreactive clones expanded significantly more to SARS-CoV-2 than crossreactive clones did. In roughly 60% of donors, memory CD4+ clonotypes crossrecognized SARS-CoV-2 and at least one common cold coronavirus spike. This crossreactivity analysis covered spike protein alone, no other viral proteins. Memory recall responses, not primary responses primed in culture, are what the assay detects.

Unexposed donor CD4+ T cells date from 2011-2018, before the COVID-19 pandemic. Data came from immunoSEQ multiplex PCR; TCRdb stores just in-frame clones and leaves some out. The table records tens of thousands of clones, 94% of them present only once. The TCR sequence derives from a human donor in good health. The sequencing sample was made of naive CD4+ T cells from PBMCs. Subset indicated: naive CD4+ T cells isolated by negative enrichment. The J gene is TRBJ2-3, the V gene TRBV7-2; D not resolved. In DNA form, the CDR3 reads TGTGCCAGCAGCTTAGGTGGGGTTGGCGTTTCGGATACGCAGTATTTT. This sequence encodes CASSLGGVGVSDTQYF.